The entry that follows covers one TCR beta chain sequence. The participants were between roughly 18 and 100 years old and came from 24 US areas. Donors were grouped by their self-reported clinical history. Two negative PCRs, clearance, or symptom resolution characterized the recovered Cohort 3 donors. This entry is derived from a study of blood T cell repertoires in COVID-19. The trim removed 4 bases at V and 3 bases at J, leaving 6 bases unmatched. Germline CDR1 SGDLS, CDR2 YYNGEE. There are 15 residues in the CDR3. Profiled with immunoSEQ multiplex PCR; TCRdb holds only in-frame clones, not every one. The sample shows fewer than 150,000 clones, roughly four fifths of them seen only once.

The V and J genes are TRBV9 and TRBJ2-7, with 11 bases lining up with TRBD2. Sequenced sample: PBMCs or T cells enriched from blood (not recorded which). This clonotype was obtained from a man aged 30-40 years who had recovered from COVID-19. CDR3 in DNA: TGTGCCAGCAGCCCCGGGACTAGCGGCATCTACGAGCAGTACTTC. As protein: CASSPGTSGIYEQYF.